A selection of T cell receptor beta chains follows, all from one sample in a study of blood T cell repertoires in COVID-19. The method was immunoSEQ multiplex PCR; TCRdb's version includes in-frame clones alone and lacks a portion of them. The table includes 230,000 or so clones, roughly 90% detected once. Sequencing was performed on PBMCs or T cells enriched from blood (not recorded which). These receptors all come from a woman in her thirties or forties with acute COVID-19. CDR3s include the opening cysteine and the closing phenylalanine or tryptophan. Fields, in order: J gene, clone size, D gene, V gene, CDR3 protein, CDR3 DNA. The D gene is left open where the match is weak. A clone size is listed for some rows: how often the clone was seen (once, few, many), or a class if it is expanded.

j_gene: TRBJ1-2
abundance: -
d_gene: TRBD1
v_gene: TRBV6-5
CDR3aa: CASSLAGQGARGYTF
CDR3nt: TGTGCCAGCAGCCTTGCTGGGCAGGGGGCGAGGGGCTACACCTTC

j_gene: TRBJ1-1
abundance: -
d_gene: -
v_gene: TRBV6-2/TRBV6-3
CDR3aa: CASSYGAKFTTEAFF
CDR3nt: TGTGCCAGCAGTTACGGGGCCAAATTTACGACTGAAGCTTTCTTT

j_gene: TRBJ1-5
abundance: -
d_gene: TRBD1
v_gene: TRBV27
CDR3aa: CASSLTRDRAQPQHF
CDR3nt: TGTGCCAGCAGTCTGACCCGGGACAGGGCTCAGCCCCAGCATTTT

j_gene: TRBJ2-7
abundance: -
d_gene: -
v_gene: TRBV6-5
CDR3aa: CASRLTYDSYYEQYF
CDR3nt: TGTGCCAGCAGACTCACCTATGACAGTTACTACGAGCAGTACTTC

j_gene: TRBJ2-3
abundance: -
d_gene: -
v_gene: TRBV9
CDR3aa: CASSVVGSVSPDTQYF
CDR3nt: TGTGCCAGCAGCGTAGTCGGAAGCGTAAGCCCAGATACGCAGTATTTT

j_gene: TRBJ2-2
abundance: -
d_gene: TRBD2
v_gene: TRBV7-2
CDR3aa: CASSSPSGGNGGELFF
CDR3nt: TGTGCCAGCAGTTCCCCAAGCGGGGGGAATGGCGGGGAGCTGTTTTTT

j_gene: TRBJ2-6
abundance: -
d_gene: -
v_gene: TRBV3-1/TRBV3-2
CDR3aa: CASSPHRAGANVLTF
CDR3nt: TGTGCCAGCAGCCCCCACAGGGCTGGGGCCAACGTCCTGACTTTC

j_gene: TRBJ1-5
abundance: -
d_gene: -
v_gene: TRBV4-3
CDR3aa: CASSQVGVGQPQHF
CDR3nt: TGCGCCAGCAGCCAAGTGGGAGTTGGACAGCCCCAGCATTTT

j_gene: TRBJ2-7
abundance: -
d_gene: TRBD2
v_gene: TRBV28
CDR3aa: CASSSSGGGSYEQYF
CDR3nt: TGTGCCAGCAGTTCCAGCGGGGGCGGCTCCTACGAGCAGTACTTC

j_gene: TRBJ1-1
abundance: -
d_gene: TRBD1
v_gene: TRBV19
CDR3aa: CASSLTGTGRNTEAFF
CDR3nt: TGTGCCAGTAGTCTCACCGGGACAGGGAGGAACACTGAAGCTTTCTTT

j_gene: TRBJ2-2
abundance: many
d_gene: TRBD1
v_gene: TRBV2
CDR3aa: CASGGTGNTGELFF
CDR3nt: TGTGCCAGCGGGGGGACAGGGAACACCGGGGAGCTGTTTTTT

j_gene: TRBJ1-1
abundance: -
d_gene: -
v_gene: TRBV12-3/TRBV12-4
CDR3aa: CASSRSGGTEAFF
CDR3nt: TGTGCCAGCAGCCGAAGTGGGGGGACTGAAGCTTTCTTT

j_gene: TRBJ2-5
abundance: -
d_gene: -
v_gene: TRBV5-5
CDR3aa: CASSTRGTKETQYF
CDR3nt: TGTGCCAGCAGCACCAGGGGAACAAAAGAGACCCAGTACTTC

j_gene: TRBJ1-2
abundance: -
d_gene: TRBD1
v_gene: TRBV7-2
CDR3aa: CASSLARTGPYGYTF
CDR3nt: TGTGCCAGCAGCTTAGCTCGGACAGGTCCTTATGGCTACACCTTC

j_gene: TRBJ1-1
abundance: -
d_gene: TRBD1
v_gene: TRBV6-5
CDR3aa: CASSYSVTDREAFF
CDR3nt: TGTGCCAGCAGTTACTCAGTAACGGACAGGGAGGCTTTCTTT

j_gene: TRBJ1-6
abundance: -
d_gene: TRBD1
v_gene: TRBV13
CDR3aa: CASSLGQGPSSPLHF
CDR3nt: TGTGCCAGCAGCTTGGGACAGGGACCCTCTTCACCCCTCCACTTT

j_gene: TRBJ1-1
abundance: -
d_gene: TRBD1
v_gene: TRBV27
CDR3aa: CASRRTSGQMNTEAFF
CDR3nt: TGTGCCAGCAGAAGGACTTCGGGACAGATGAACACTGAAGCTTTCTTT

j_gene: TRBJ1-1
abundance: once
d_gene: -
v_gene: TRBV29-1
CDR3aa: CSVDGKNTEAFF
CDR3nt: TGCAGCGTTGACGGGAAGAACACTGAAGCTTTCTTT

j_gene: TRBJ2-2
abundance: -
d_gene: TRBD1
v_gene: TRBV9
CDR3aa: CASSVPGGSMNTGELFF
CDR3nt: TGTGCCAGCAGCGTACCAGGGGGCAGCATGAACACCGGGGAGCTGTTTTTT

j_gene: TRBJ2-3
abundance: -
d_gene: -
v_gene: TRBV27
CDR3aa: CASSLLGESTDTQYF
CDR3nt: TGTGCCAGCAGTTTGTTAGGGGAAAGCACAGATACGCAGTATTTT

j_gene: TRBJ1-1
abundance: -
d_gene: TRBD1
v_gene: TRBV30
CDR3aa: CAWRVDREYSRAFF
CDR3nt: TGTGCCTGGAGAGTGGACAGGGAGTATTCCCGAGCTTTCTTT

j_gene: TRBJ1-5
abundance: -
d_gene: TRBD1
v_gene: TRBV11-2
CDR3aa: CASSLAGGLQPQHF
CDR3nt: TGTGCCAGCAGCTTAGCAGGGGGCCTACAGCCCCAGCATTTT

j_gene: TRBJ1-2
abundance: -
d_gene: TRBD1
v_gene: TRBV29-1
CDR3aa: CSSGTGYGYTF
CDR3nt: TGCAGCTCAGGGACAGGCTATGGCTACACCTTC

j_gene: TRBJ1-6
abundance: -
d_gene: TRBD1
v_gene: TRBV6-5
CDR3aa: CAGRQGESYNSPLHF
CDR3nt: TGTGCCGGGCGACAGGGGGAATCCTATAATTCACCCCTCCACTTT

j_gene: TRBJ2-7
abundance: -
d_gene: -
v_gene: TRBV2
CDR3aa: CASTDTPDYSSYEQYF
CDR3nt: TGTGCCAGCACCGATACGCCCGATTATAGCTCCTACGAGCAGTACTTC

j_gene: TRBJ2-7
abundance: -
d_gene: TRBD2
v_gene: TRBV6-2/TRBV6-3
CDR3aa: CASSRLGGGGGTYEQYF
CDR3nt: TGTGCCAGCAGCCGCCTAGGAGGTGGCGGGGGGACCTACGAGCAGTACTTC

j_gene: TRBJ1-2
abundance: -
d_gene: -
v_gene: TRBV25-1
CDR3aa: CASSAGSHYGYTF
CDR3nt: TGTGCCAGCAGTGCGGGTTCCCACTATGGCTACACCTTC

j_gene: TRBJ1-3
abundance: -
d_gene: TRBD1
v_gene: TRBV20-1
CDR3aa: CSANRGPIYF
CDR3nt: TGCAGTGCTAACAGGGGACCCATATATTTT

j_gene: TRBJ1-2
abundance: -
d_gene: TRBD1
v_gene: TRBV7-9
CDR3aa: CASSLAGTAYGYTF
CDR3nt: TGTGCCAGCAGCTTAGCCGGGACAGCCTATGGCTACACCTTC

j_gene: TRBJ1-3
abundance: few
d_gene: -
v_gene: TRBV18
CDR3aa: CASSPLEEVHTIYF
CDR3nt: TGTGCCAGCTCACCATTAGAGGAGGTACACACCATATATTTT

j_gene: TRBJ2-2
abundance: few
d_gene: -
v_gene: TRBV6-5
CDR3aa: CASKRGGYNTGELFF
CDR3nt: TGTGCCAGCAAGCGAGGAGGGTATAACACCGGGGAGCTGTTTTTT

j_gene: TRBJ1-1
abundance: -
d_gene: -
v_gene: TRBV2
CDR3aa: CASKRLGRDTEAFF
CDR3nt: TGTGCCAGCAAGAGGTTAGGGAGGGACACTGAAGCTTTCTTT

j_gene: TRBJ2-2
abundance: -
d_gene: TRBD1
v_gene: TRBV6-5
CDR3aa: CASYGQGGTGELFF
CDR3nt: TGTGCCAGCTATGGACAGGGCGGCACCGGGGAGCTGTTTTTT

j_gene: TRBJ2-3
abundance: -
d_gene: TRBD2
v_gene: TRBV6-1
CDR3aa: CASSEAAGGSTDTQYF
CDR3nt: TGTGCCAGCAGTGAAGCGGCGGGGGGGAGCACAGATACGCAGTATTTT

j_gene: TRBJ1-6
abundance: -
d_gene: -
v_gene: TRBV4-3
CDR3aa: CASSQEGREFPLHF
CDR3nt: TGCGCCAGCAGCCAAGAAGGCAGGGAATTCCCCCTCCACTTT

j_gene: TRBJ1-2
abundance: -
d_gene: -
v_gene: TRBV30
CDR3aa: CAWSQDSMGGYTF
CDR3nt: TGTGCCTGGAGCCAAGACAGTATGGGCGGCTACACCTTC

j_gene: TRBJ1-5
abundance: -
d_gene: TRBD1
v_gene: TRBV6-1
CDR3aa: CASSEGDRASGNQPQHF
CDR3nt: TGTGCCAGCAGTGAAGGGGACAGGGCTTCAGGCAATCAGCCCCAGCATTTT

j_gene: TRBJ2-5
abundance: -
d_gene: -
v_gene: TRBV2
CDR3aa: CASKYGETQYF
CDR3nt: TGTGCCAGCAAGTATGGCGAGACCCAGTACTTC

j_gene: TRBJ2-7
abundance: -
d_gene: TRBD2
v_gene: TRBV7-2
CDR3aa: CASSLGPLAGGSYEQYF
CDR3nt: TGTGCCAGCAGCTTAGGACCGCTAGCGGGGGGTTCCTACGAGCAGTACTTC

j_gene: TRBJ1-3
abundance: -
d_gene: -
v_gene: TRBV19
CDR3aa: CASSATGNTIYF
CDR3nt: TGTGCCAGTAGCGCGACAGGAAACACCATATATTTT

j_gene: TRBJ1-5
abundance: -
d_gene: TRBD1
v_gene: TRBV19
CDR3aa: CASSVPGQGLNQPQHF
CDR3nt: TGTGCCAGTAGTGTGCCGGGACAGGGACTGAATCAGCCCCAGCATTTT

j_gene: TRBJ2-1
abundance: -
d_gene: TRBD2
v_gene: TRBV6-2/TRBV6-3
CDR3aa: CASSSLRLAGGNNEQFF
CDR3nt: TGTGCCAGCAGTTCCCTCCGACTAGCGGGGGGAAACAATGAGCAGTTCTTC

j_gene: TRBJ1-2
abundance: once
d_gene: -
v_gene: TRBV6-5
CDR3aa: CASSPLGGPGYTF
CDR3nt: TGTGCCAGCAGCCCACTCGGGGGTCCTGGCTACACCTTC

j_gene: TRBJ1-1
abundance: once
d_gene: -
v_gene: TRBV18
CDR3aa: CASSPLQDQIEAFF
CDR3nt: TGTGCCAGCTCACCCTTACAGGATCAAATTGAAGCTTTCTTT

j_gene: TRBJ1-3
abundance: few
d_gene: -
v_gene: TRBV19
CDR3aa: CASSMKQGTSGNTIYF
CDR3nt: TGTGCCAGTAGTATGAAACAGGGAACTTCTGGAAACACCATATATTTT